This TCR beta chain was sequenced for a study of patients and donors after allogeneic stem cell transplantation. V lost 3 bases and J 1 base, leaving 10 bases between the germline ends. CDR3 length equals 14 residues. Germline assignment: CDR1 SGHRS and CDR2 YFSETQ. TCRdb fed the RT-PCR reads into MiXCR, producing one record per CDR3 protein. The sample consists of roughly 250,000 distinct CDR3 sequences, 13% to 15% of them appearing once. The TCR sequence derives from a human donor who was either an allogeneic HSCT recipient or a stem cell or donor lymphocyte infusion donor (not recorded which). It is not recorded whose cells these are; they may come from a transplant donor. The sample was blood, either unsorted or a sorted T cell fraction (not recorded which). The rearrangement joins TRBV5-1 to TRBJ1-2; D is unclear. The CDR3 loop reads CASSSQPNNYGYTF. For the CDR3, the DNA is TGCGCCAGCAGCTCCCAGCCTAATAACTATGGCTACACCTTC.